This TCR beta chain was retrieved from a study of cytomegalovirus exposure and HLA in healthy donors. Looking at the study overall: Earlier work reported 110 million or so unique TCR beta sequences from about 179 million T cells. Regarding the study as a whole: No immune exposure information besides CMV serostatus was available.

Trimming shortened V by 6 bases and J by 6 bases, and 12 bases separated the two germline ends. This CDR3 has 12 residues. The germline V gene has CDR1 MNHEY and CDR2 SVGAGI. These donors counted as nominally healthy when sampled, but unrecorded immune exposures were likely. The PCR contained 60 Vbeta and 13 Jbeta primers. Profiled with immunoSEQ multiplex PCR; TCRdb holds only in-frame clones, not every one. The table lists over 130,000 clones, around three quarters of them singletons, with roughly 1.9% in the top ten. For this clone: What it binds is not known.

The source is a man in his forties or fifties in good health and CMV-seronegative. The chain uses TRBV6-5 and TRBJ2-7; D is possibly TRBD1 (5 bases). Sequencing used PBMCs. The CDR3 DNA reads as TGTGCCAGCAGGGGGCTTGAAAGCGAGCAGTACTTC. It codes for CASRGLESEQYF.